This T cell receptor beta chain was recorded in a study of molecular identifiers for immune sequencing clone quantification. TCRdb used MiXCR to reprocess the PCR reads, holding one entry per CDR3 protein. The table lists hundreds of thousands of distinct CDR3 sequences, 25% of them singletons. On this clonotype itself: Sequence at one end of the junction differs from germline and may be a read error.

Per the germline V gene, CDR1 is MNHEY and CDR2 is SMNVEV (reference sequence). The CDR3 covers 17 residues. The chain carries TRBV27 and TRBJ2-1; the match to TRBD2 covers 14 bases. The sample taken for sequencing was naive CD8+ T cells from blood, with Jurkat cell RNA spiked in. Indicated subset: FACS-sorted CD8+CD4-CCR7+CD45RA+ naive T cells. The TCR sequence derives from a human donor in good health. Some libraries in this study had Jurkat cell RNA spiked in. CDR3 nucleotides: TGTGCCTGCAGTACTTACTACGGGACTAGCGGGGGCAATGAGCAGTTCTTC. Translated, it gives CACSTYYGTSGGNEQFF.